This TCR beta chain comes out of a study of CD8+CD57+ T cells in acquired aplastic anemia (dated by TCRdb to between 2017 and 2018). Study-wide context: DNA extracted from sorted CD4+ and CD8+ cells had a mean of approximately 3.3 ug, with a range of about 0.19 to 27.4 ug. Healthy donor samples averaged approximately 10 million reads for CD4+ and fewer than 12 million for CD8+ cells.

From the cysteine up to the phenylalanine, the CDR3 has a length of 15 residues. Just CDR3 DNA is preserved here, 45 bases in frame from base 1. Between the V and J ends, shortened by 5 bases and 5 bases respectively, the junction contains 16 bases. Looking up the germline V gene yields CDR1 SGHTA and CDR2 FQGTGA. TCR beta VDJ combination and CDR3 sequence profiling used genomic DNA as the template. An Illumina HiSeq 2000 was used for TCR repertoire sequencing. The authors processed their data as follows. TRBV/TRBJ rearrangement plots, CDR3 size and DJ length profiles, and Simpson's diversity index were used to assess repertoires. The most abundant DNA sequence in the deep sequencing data was taken as the immunodominant clone. CDR3 amino acid sequences were screened for sharing across subjects and were compared with published repertoires and the VDJdb database. TCRdb itself trimmed the public reads at Q25 with fastp, ran MiXCR and retained productive beta chains. Each entry is one CDR3 protein sequence, shown with its most common DNA and genes. TCRdb, not the original authors, processed these V and J calls. Across this sample there are roughly 50,000 distinct CDR3 sequences, with about three quarters seen only once. The ten largest account for 34% of the sample.

Within its sample, this clonotype is large (0.1 to 1%). This receptor's antigen is unknown. The sample holds no much larger clone one base away, and base qualities are not on file. In the study, sorted CD4+ and CD8+ blood T cells from patients with severe aplastic anemia and from healthy subjects underwent deep sequencing of TCR repertoires. Ficoll-Paque density gradient centrifugation was used to isolate peripheral blood mononuclear cells. Before DNA extraction, CD4+ and CD8+ T cells were sorted by FACS or by magnetic beads. The paper as a whole reports these results and caveats: Although 25 to 30 CD8+ CDR3 sequences were shared by patients and controls, these sequences appeared highly expressed in patients and within the immunodominant clones of patients. Between patients and healthy controls, no significant difference in CD8+ Simpson's diversity was found (P=0.060).

The V and J segments used are TRBV7-3 and TRBJ2-1, with the D call tentatively TRBD1 or TRBD2, each fitting 5 bases. The TCR originated in a human donor in good health, serving as a control. The sequenced sample was sorted CD4+, CD8+, or CD8+CD57+ T cells (not recorded which) from PBMCs. CDR3 loop: CASSQRPGPNNEQFF. The nucleotide sequence reads TGTGCCAGCAGCCAGAGACCGGGGCCCAACAATGAGCAGTTCTTC. The CDR3, completed at both ends by the reference TRBV7-3 and TRBJ2-1 genes, gives the full variable domain GAGVSQTPSNKVTEKGKYVELRCDPISGHTALYWYRQSLGQGPEFLIYFQGTGAADDSGLPNDRFFAVRPEGSVSTLKIQRTERGDSAVYLCASSQRPGPNNEQFFGPGTRLTVL.